The sequence of this TCR beta chain was determined in a study of control samples from healthy donors and cancer patients. Profiled with immunoSEQ multiplex PCR; TCRdb holds only in-frame clones, not every one. The sample records 90,000 or so clones, around 85% being singletons. CDR1 and CDR2 (germline): SEHNR, FQNEAQ (reference sequence). V lost 3 bases and J lost 2, with 18 bases in between. The CDR3 extends over 17 amino acids. The chain links TRBV7-9 to TRBJ2-3; D could derive from TRBD1 or TRBD2 (5 bases each). Sequencing input: blood. The sequence was obtained from a man aged 30-40 years in good health. As DNA, the CDR3 is TGTGCCAGCAGCTTCCCCGGGACGACTTTTAACACAGATACGCAGTATTTT. As protein: CASSFPGTTFNTDTQYF.